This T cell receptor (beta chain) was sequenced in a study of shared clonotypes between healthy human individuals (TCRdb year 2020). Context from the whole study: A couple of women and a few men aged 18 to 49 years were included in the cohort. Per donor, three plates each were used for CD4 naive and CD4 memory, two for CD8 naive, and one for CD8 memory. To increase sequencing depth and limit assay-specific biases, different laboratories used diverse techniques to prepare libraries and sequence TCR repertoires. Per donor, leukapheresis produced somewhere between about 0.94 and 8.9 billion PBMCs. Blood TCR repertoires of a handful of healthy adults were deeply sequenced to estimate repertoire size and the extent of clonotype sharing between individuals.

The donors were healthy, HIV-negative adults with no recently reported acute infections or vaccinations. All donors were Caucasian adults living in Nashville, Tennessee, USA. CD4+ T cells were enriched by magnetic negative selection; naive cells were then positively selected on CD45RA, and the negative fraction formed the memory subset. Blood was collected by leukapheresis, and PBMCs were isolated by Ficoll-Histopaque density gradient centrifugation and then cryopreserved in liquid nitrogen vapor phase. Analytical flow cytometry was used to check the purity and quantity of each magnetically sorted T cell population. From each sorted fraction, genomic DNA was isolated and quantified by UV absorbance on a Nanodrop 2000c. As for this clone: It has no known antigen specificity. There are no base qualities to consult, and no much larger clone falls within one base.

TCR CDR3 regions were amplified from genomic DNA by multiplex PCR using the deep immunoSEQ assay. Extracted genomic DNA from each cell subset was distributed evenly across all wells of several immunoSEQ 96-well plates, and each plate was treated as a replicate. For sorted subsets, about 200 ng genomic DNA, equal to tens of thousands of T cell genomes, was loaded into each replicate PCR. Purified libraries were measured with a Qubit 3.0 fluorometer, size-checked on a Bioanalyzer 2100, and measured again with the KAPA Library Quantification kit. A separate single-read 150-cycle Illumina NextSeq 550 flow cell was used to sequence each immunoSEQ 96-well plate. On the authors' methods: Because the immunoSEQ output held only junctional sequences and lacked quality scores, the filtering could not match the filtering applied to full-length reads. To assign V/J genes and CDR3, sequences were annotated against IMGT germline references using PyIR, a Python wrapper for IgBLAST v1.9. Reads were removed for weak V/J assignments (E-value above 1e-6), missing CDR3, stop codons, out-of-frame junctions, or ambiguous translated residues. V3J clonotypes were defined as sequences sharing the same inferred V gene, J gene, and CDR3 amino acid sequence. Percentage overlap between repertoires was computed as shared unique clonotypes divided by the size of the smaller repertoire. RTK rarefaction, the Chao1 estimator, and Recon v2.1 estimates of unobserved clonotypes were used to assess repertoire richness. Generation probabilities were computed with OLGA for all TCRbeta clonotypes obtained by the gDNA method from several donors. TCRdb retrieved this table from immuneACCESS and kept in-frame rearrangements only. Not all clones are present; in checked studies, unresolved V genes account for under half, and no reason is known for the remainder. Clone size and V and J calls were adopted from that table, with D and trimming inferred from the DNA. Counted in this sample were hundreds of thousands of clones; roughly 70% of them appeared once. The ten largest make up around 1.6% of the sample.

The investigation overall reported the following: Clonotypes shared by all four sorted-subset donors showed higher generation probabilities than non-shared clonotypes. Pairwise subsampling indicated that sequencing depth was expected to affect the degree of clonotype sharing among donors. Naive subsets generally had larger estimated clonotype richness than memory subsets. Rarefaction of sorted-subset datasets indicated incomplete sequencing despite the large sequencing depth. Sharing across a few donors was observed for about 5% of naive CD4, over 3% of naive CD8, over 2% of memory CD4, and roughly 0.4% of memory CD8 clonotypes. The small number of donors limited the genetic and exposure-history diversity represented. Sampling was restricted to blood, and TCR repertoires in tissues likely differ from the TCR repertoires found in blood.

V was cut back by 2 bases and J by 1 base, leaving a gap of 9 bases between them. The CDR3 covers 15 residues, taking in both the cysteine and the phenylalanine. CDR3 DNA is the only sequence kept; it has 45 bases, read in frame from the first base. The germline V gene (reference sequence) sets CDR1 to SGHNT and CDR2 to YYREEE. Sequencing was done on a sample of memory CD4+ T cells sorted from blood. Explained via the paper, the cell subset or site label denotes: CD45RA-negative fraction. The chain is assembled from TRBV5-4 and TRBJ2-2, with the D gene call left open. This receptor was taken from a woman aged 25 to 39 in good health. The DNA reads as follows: TGTGCCAGCAGCTTCCCGGGCGGGAACACCGGGGAGCTGTTTTTT. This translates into CASSFPGGNTGELFF.